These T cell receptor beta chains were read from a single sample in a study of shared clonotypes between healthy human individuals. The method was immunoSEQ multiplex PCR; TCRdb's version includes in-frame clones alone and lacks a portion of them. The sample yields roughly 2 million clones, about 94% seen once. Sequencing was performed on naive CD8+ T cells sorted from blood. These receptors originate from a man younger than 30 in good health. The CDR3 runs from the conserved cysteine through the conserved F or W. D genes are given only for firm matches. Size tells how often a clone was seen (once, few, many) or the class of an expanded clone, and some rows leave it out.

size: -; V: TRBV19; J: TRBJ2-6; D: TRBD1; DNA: TGTGCCAGTAGTTTCGAGGACAGGTCATTTGACTCTGGGGCCAACGTCCTGACTTTC; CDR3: CASSFEDRSFDSGANVLTF
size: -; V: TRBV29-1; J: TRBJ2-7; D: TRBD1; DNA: TGCAGCGTTGAAACCGGGACAGGGTCCCACGAGCAGTACTTC; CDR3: CSVETGTGSHEQYF
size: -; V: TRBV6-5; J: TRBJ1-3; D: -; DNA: TGTGCCAGCAGTGTATCCATGAGCTCTGGAAACACCATATATTTT; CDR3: CASSVSMSSGNTIYF
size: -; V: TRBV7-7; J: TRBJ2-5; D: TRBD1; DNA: TGTGCTAGCAGCTTGGGACAGACCCAAGAGACCCAGTACTTC; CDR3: CASSLGQTQETQYF
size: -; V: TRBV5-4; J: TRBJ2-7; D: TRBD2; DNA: TGTGCCAGCAGCTTGGCCTCTAGCGGCTACGAGCAGTACTTC; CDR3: CASSLASSGYEQYF
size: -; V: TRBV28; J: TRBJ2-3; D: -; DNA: TGTGCCAGCAGCACACTAGCAGATACGCAGTATTTT; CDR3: CASSTLADTQYF
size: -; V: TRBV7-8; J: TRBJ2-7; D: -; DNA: TGTGCCAGCAGCGTTAGCGACAGGCCTACCTACGAGCAGTACTTC; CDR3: CASSVSDRPTYEQYF
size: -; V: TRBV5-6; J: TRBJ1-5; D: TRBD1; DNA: TGTGCCAGCAGCCCAGGGGGCAACAATCAGCCCCAGCATTTT; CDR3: CASSPGGNNQPQHF
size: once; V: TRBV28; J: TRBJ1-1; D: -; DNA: TGTGCCAGCGGGTATCTGAACACTGAAGCTTTCTTT; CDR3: CASGYLNTEAFF
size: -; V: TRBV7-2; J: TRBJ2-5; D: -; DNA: TGTGCCAGCAGCCCCGAGAGATTCCAAGAGACCCAGTACTTC; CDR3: CASSPERFQETQYF
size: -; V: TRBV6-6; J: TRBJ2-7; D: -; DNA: TGTGCCAGCAGCCCCCATGGACAGTGGCCCTACGAGCAGTACTTC; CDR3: CASSPHGQWPYEQYF
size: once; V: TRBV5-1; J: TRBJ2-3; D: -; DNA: TGCGCCAGCAGCCCCTATCAGGGGAGTTCAGATACGCAGTATTTT; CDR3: CASSPYQGSSDTQYF
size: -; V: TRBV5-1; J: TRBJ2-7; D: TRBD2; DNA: TGCGCCAGCAGCGCCACTAGCGGTTCCTTCTACGAGCAGTACTTC; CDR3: CASSATSGSFYEQYF
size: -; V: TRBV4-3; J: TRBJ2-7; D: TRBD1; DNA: TGCGCCAGCAGCCAACTGACAGGGGCCTACGAGCAGTACTTC; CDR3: CASSQLTGAYEQYF
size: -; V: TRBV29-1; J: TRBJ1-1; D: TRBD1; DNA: TGCAGCGCTTTACCCCGGGACAGGAACACTGAAGCTTTCTTT; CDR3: CSALPRDRNTEAFF
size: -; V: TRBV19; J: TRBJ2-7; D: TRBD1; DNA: TGTGCCAGTAGTTCAAGACAGGGTAATGGTCTAAACGAGCAGTACTTC; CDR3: CASSSRQGNGLNEQYF
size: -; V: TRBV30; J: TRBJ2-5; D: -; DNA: TGTGCCTGGAGTGTACACCAGGAGGAGACCCAGTACTTC; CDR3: CAWSVHQEETQYF
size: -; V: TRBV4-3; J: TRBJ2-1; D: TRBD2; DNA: TGCGCCAGCAGCCAAGTCCGGGAGGGCCGCAATGAGCAGTTCTTC; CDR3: CASSQVREGRNEQFF
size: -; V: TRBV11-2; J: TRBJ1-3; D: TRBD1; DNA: TGTGCCAGCAGCTTAGTCGGGGTACAGGGGTCTGGAAACACCATATATTTT; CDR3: CASSLVGVQGSGNTIYF
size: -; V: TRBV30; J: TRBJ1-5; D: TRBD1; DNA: TGTGCCTGGAGGCGGGGTCAGGGGGTTTATCGTGGCAATCAGCCCCAGCATTTT; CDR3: CAWRRGQGVYRGNQPQHF
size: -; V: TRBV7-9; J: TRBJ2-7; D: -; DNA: TGTGCCAGCAGCACCCGGACCTACGAGCAGTACTTC; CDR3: CASSTRTYEQYF
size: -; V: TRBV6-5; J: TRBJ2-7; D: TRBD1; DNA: TGTGCCAGCAGTTACTCGAGTGGACAGGGTTTCTACGAGCAGTACTTC; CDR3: CASSYSSGQGFYEQYF
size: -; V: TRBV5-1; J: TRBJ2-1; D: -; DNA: TGCGCCAGCAGCTTCGGAGGCCGAAATGAGCAGTTCTTC; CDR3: CASSFGGRNEQFF
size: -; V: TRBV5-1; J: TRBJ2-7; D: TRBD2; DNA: TGCGCCAGCAGCCCCGGACTAGCGGGAGGGCAAACCTACGAGCAGTACTTC; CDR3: CASSPGLAGGQTYEQYF
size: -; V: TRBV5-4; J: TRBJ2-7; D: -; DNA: TGTGCCAGCAGCCTTGGAGGGTACGAGCAGTACTTC; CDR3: CASSLGGYEQYF
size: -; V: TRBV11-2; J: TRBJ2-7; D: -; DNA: TGTGCCAGCAGCACATTTTACGAGCAGTACTTC; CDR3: CASSTFYEQYF
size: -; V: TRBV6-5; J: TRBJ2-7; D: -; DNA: TGTGCCAGCAGTTTAGCGTTGAGCTCCTACGAGCAGTACTTC; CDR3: CASSLALSSYEQYF
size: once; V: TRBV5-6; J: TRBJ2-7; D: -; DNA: TGTGCCAGCAGCTGGGGAAACGAGCAGTACTTC; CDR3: CASSWGNEQYF
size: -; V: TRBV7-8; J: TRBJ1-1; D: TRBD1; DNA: TGTGCCAGCACCCCCAGGGGGCACGACACTGAAGCTTTCTTT; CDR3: CASTPRGHDTEAFF
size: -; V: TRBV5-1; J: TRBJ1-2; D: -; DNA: TGCGCCAGCAGCTTGGGATGGGAAGTCGATGGCTACACCTTC; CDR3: CASSLGWEVDGYTF
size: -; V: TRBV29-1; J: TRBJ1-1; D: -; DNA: TGCAGCGCCGGACCGGGGCTTGAAGCTTTCTTT; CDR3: CSAGPGLEAFF
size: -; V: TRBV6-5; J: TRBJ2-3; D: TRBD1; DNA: TGTGCCAGCAGTTACAGGACAGGGGGCTCAGATACGCAGTATTTT; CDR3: CASSYRTGGSDTQYF
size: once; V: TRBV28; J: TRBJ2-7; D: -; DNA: TGTGCCAGCAGTTTCGCAGGAAGTTCCTACGAGCAGTACTTC; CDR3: CASSFAGSSYEQYF
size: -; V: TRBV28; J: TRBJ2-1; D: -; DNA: TGTGCCAGCACGGAGGGGGCCCCCTACAATGAGCAGTTCTTC; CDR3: CASTEGAPYNEQFF
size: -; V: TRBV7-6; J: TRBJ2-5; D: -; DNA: TGTGCCAGCAGCCGGCCCCTGGGTCAATCGTCCCTACAGGTTCAAGAGACCCAGTACTTC; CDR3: CASSRPLGQSSLQVQETQYF
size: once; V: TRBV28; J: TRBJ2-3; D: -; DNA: TGTGCCAGCATTAAGAGGGGGGGCCATTTAGATACGCAGTATTTT; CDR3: CASIKRGGHLDTQYF
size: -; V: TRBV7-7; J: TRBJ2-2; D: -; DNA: TGTGCTAGCAGCTTAGCGCTAGCAATCGGGGAGCTGTTTTTT; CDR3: CASSLALAIGELFF
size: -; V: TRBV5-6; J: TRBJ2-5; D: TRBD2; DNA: TGTGCCAGCAGCGTGGGGCTAGCGGGTAGGGAGACCCAGTACTTC; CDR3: CASSVGLAGRETQYF
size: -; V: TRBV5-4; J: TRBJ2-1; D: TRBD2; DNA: TGTGCCAGCAGCTTGGCGACTAGCGGGCTGTACAATGAGCAGTTCTTC; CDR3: CASSLATSGLYNEQFF
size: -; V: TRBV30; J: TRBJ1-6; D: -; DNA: TGTGCCTGGAGTGTAACGGGGATTTATAATTCACCCCTCCACTTT; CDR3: CAWSVTGIYNSPLHF
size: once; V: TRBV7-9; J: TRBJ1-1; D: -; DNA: TGTGCCAGCAGCCCCGCCCGGGTGGACACTGAAGCTTTCTTT; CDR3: CASSPARVDTEAFF
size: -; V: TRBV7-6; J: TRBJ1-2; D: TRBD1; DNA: TGTGCCAGCAGCTTATTACCGGGACAGGGGGACTATGGCTACACCTTC; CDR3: CASSLLPGQGDYGYTF
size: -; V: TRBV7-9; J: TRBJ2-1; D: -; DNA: TGTGCCAGCAGCTTAGCGGGAATGAGAGGCGAGCAGTTCTTC; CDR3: CASSLAGMRGEQFF
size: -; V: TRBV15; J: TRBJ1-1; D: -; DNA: TGTGCCACCAGCCAAGGGGCACTATACACTGAAGCTTTCTTT; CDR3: CATSQGALYTEAFF
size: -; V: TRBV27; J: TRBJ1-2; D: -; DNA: TGTGCCAGCAGACACCTCGGGGACACCGGGGAAACTAACTATGGCTACACCTTC; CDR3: CASRHLGDTGETNYGYTF
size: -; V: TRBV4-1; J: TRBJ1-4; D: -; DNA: TGCGCCAGCAGCCAAGTCGGACTACCAAATGAAAAACTGTTTTTT; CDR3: CASSQVGLPNEKLFF
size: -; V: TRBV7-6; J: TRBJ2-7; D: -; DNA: TGTGCCAGCAGCTTGACAGCGACCTACGAGCAGTACTTC; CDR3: CASSLTATYEQYF
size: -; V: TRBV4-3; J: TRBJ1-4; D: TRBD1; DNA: TGCGCCAGCAGCCAAGATTTGTACCGGGACAGGGGGACCGAAAAACTGTTTTTT; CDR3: CASSQDLYRDRGTEKLFF
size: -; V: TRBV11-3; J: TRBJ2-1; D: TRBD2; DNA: TGTGCCAGCAGCTCCCTAGCGGGAGGGCGCAATGAGCAGTTCTTC; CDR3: CASSSLAGGRNEQFF
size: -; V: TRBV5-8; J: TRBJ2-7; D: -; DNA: TGTGCCAGCAGCTTGCCCAGGATAACCTACGAGCAGTACTTC; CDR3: CASSLPRITYEQYF
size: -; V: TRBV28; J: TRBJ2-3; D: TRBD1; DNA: TGTGCCAGCAGTACCGGACAGGGGGCAGATACGCAGTATTTT; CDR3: CASSTGQGADTQYF
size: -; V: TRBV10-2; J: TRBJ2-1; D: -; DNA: TGCGCCAGCAGCCTACTAGCTTATAATGAGCAGTTCTTC; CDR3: CASSLLAYNEQFF
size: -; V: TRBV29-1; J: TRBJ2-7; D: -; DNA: TGCAGCGTTGGGACAATGCTCTACGAGCAGTACTTC; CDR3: CSVGTMLYEQYF
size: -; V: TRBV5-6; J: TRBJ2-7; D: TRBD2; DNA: TGTGCCAGCAGCCCGGAGGGACTAGCGGACTACGAGCAGTACTTC; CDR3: CASSPEGLADYEQYF
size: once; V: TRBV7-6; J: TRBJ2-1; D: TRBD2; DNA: TGTGCCAGCAGTTTAGCGGGCTCCTACAATGAGCAGTTCTTC; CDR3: CASSLAGSYNEQFF